This TCR beta chain was recovered during a study of blood T cell repertoires in COVID-19. Study-level information: The United States, Italy and Spain provided the acute and convalescent COVID-19 samples. Nucleic acid was either cDNA or gDNA, and it came from T cells, B-cell-depleted T cells, or PBMCs.

Study processing details: It was from reference gene primer amplification that nucleated cell counts were estimated. Profiled with immunoSEQ multiplex PCR; TCRdb holds only in-frame clones, not every one. V and J calls and clone size are those listed in that table; D and trimming were worked out from the DNA. The table includes 150,000 to 200,000 clones, approximately 86% detected once. The V and J ends lost 2 bases and 4 bases respectively, with 6 bases between them. Germline-derived CDR1 and CDR2 are SNHLY and FYNNEI. The CDR3 sequence is 13 residues long. V usage is TRBV2 and J usage is TRBJ1-5; D remains unclear. This TCR came from a man in his forties or fifties with active or convalescent COVID-19. The sequencing input was peripheral blood. In DNA, the CDR3 is TGTGCCAGCAGTGAATATCAGAATCAGCCCCAGCATTTT. Amino acids: CASSEYQNQPQHF.